This TCR beta chain is from a study of regulatory T cells in long-lasting Graves disease. Study results and caveats: Persistent patients shared more public clonotypes (roughly 3,000) than newly diagnosed patients (over 900).

HTBI primers from iRepertoire and Arm-PCR of CDR3 regions yielded the TCR beta libraries. In the authors' workflow: Gene usage covered 62 TRBV and roughly 14 TRBJ segments. TCRdb analysed the multiplex PCR reads with MiXCR anew, one entry per CDR3 protein. TCRdb's processing, not the authors', yielded these V and J calls. Among about 420,000 distinct CDR3 sequences listed, around a quarter were seen once. The time point is: persistent/refractory GD, antithyroid drugs over 5 years with positive TRAb. Preparation of the TCR library used RNA extracted from PBMCs. With 6 bases removed from V and 7 bases from J, the gap between germline ends came to 10 bases. The CDR3 sequence is 13 residues long. This clonotype was seen repeatedly, ten times or more. Its antigen is currently unknown.

The sequencing here drew on peripheral blood mononuclear cells (PBMCs), taken when the disease was refractory, from a patient treated with antithyroid drugs. This TCR was sampled from a female donor with Graves disease. The chain uses TRBV12-3 or TRBV12-4 and TRBJ1-6; no clear D. CDR3: CASSQNTNSPLHF. CDR3 nucleotides: TGTGCCAGCAGCCAGAATACAAATTCACCCCTCCACTTT.